This T cell receptor (beta chain) is drawn from a study of post-analysis software for immune sequencing data. Findings and limits, study-wide: Roughly 5 TRBV segments, TRBV5-6, TRBV5-1 and TRBV20-1 among them, were found more frequent in patients than controls. Versus controls, multiple sclerosis patients showed significantly lower diversity (normalized Chao1). Samples from a shared batch, those prepared together, strongly co-clustered by F measure.

As for this clonotype: The target antigen is unknown.

Sequencing libraries made from TCR beta cDNA carried unique molecular identifiers. T cells numbering about 0.95 to 10 million yielded around 500,000 cDNA molecules. From the PCR reads, TCRdb called clonotypes with MiXCR, one entry per CDR3 protein. The table includes around 770,000 distinct CDR3 sequences, roughly 50% detected once. This CDR3 spans 14 amino acids. Germline loops: CDR1 SGHKS, CDR2 YYEKEE (reference sequence). V was shortened by 4 bases and J by 7 bases, with 18 bases between the two germline ends. The sequencing sample was made of blood. The V and J genes are TRBV5-5 and TRBJ2-7; perhaps TRBD1 as D (6 bases). This TCR derives from a girl aged 5-17 years with multiple sclerosis. Here the CDR3 reads CASSQPTGSEEQYF. CDR3 coding DNA: TGTGCCAGCAGCCAACCGACAGGTTCAGAAGAGCAGTACTTC.